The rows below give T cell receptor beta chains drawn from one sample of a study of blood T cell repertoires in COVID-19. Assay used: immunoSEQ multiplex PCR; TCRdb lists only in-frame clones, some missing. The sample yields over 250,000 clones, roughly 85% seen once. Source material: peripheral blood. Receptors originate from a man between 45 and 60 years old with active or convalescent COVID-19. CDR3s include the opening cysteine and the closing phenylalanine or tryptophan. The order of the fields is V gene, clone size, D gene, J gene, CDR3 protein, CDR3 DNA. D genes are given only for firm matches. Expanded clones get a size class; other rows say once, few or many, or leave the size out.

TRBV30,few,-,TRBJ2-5,CAWNPSRGGQTQYF,TGTGCCTGGAACCCCTCCAGGGGTGGACAGACCCAGTACTTC
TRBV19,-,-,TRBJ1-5,CASTLYNSNQPQHF,TGTGCCAGTACTCTTTACAATAGCAATCAGCCCCAGCATTTT
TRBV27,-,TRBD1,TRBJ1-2,CASSIGQGAYGYTF,TGTGCCAGCAGTATCGGACAGGGGGCTTATGGCTACACCTTC
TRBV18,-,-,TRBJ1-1,CASSITEAGVEAFF,TGTGCCAGCTCAATCACCGAGGCGGGGGTTGAAGCTTTCTTT
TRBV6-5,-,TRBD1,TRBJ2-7,CATKGTGGNYEQYF,TGTGCCACCAAAGGGACAGGGGGAAACTACGAGCAGTACTTC
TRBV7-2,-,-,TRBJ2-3,CASSLTGGTDTQYF,TGTGCCAGCAGCTTGACCGGAGGCACAGATACGCAGTATTTT
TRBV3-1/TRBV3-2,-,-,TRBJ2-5,CASSQGLAETQYF,TGTGCCAGCAGCCAAGGATTGGCAGAGACCCAGTACTTC
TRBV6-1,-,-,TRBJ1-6,CASSEVGGGARSPLHF,TGTGCCAGCAGTGAAGTTGGTGGGGGGGCTCGATCACCCCTCCACTTT
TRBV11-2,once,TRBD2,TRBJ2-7,CASSLDLTGTSGRGPYEQYF,TGTGCCAGCAGCTTAGATTTAACGGGGACTAGCGGGAGGGGTCCCTACGAGCAGTACTTC
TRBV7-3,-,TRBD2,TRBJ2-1,CASSHGTSGRFEQFF,TGTGCCAGCAGCCACGGGACTAGCGGGAGATTTGAGCAGTTCTTC
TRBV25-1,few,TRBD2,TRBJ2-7,CASSGTSGSLTYEQYF,TGTGCCAGCAGTGGGACTAGCGGGAGCCTTACCTACGAGCAGTACTTC
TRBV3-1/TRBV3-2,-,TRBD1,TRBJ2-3,CASSSGGGSTDTQYF,TGTGCCAGCAGCTCAGGGGGCGGCTCCACAGATACGCAGTATTTT
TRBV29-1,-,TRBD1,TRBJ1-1,CSAGTGRNTEAFF,TGCAGCGCCGGGACAGGGCGGAACACTGAAGCTTTCTTT
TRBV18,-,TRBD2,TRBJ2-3,CASSPRGTSGSSTDTQYF,TGTGCCAGCTCACCACGGGGAACTAGCGGGAGTAGCACAGATACGCAGTATTTT
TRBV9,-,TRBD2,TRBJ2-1,CASSVAGGPDNEQFF,TGTGCCAGCAGCGTAGCGGGAGGGCCTGACAATGAGCAGTTCTTC
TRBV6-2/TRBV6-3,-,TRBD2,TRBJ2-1,CASSYSGLADRYNEQFF,TGTGCCAGCAGTTACTCTGGCCTAGCGGACCGTTACAATGAGCAGTTCTTC
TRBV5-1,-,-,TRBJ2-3,CASSSQTSSDTQYF,TGCGCCAGCAGCTCCCAGACTAGTTCAGATACGCAGTATTTT
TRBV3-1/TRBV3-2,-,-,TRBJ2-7,CASSDNAARLEQYF,TGTGCCAGCAGCGACAACGCCGCCCGGCTAGAGCAGTACTTC
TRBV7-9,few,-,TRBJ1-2,CASSFNRANYGYTF,TGTGCCAGCAGCTTTAACAGAGCTAACTATGGCTACACCTTC
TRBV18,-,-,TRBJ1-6,CASSPPSRGSPLHF,TGTGCCAGCTCACCACCGAGCAGGGGCTCACCCCTCCACTTT
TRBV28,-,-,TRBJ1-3,CASSLFPRAGNTIYF,TGTGCCAGCAGTTTATTCCCCCGGGCTGGAAACACCATATATTTT
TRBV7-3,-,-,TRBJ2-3,CASSTFGRQGTDTQYF,TGTGCCAGCAGCACATTTGGGCGCCAAGGCACAGATACGCAGTATTTT
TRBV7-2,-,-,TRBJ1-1,CASSLGVRGVGTGTEAFF,TGTGCCAGCAGCTTAGGAGTACGGGGGGTAGGGACCGGGACTGAAGCTTTCTTT
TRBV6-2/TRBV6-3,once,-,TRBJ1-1,CASSYSAGRATEAFF,TGTGCCAGCAGTTACTCGGCAGGGCGTGCCACTGAAGCTTTCTTT
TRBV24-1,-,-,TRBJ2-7,CATRPGHNPDEQYF,TGTGCCACTCGTCCGGGACATAATCCCGACGAGCAGTACTTC
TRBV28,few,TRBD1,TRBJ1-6,CASSGRTGTYNSPLHF,TGTGCCAGCAGCGGTCGGACAGGGACCTATAATTCACCCCTCCACTTT
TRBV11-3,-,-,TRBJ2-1,CASSPGLNNEQFF,TGTGCCAGCAGCCCAGGACTCAACAATGAGCAGTTCTTC
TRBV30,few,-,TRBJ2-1,CAWSVGGIGQFF,TGTGCCTGGAGTGTAGGCGGGATAGGTCAGTTCTTC
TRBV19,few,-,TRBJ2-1,CASSIAVGPNEQFF,TGTGCCAGTAGTATAGCGGTGGGCCCCAATGAGCAGTTCTTC
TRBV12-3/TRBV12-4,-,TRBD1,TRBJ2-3,CASRSTGADTQYF,TGTGCCAGCAGATCTACAGGGGCAGATACGCAGTATTTT
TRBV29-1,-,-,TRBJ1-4,CSVEGDENEKLFF,TGCAGCGTTGAGGGCGACGAGAATGAAAAACTGTTTTTT
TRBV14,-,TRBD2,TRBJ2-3,CASSQVSLSGRVTDTQYF,TGTGCCAGCAGCCAAGTCTCCCTTAGCGGGAGGGTCACAGATACGCAGTATTTT
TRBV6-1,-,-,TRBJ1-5,CASSEEYRGGQPQHF,TGTGCCAGCAGTGAAGAGTATAGGGGGGGTCAGCCCCAGCATTTT
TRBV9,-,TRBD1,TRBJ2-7,CASSAGQATAVGEQYF,TGTGCCAGCAGCGCCGGACAGGCAACAGCAGTTGGAGAGCAGTACTTC
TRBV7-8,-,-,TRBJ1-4,CASSLGPGVDEKLFF,TGTGCCAGCAGCTTAGGGCCAGGGGTCGATGAAAAACTGTTTTTT
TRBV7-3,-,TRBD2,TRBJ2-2,CASSLRLSGGPGELFF,TGTGCCAGCAGCTTAAGGCTTAGCGGGGGCCCGGGGGAGCTGTTTTTT
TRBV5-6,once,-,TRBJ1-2,CASSLAGVYGYTF,TGTGCCAGCAGCTTGGCGGGAGTGTATGGCTACACCTTC
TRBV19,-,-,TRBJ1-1,CASSIVRGWTEAFF,TGTGCCAGTAGTATAGTTCGGGGTTGGACTGAAGCTTTCTTT
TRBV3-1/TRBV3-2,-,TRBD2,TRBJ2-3,CASSQGVSGRATDTQYF,TGTGCCAGCAGCCAAGGAGTTAGCGGGAGGGCTACAGATACGCAGTATTTT
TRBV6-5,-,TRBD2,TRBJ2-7,CASSLAGGMYEQYF,TGTGCCAGCAGTCTAGCGGGAGGCATGTACGAGCAGTACTTC
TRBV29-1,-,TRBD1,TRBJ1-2,CSVEGQGARSNYGYTF,TGCAGCGTTGAGGGACAGGGGGCGCGTTCTAACTATGGCTACACCTTC
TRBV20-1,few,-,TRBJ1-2,CSAPLSYGYTF,TGCAGTGCTCCATTGAGCTATGGCTACACCTTC
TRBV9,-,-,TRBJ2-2,CASSVKGTGELFF,TGTGCCAGCAGCGTAAAGGGGACCGGGGAGCTGTTTTTT
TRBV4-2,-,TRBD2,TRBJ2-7,CASSQELNSGRGYEQYF,TGTGCCAGCAGCCAAGAGCTGAATAGCGGGAGGGGGTACGAGCAGTACTTC
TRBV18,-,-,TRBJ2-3,CASSPPGLRTDTQYF,TGTGCCAGCTCACCCCCGGGACTTCGCACAGATACGCAGTATTTT
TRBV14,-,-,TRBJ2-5,CASSQGLVGTQYF,TGTGCCAGCAGCCAAGGACTAGTTGGGACCCAGTACTTC
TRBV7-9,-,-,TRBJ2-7,CASREDIGSSYEQYF,TGTGCCAGCAGAGAGGATATCGGGTCTTCCTACGAGCAGTACTTC
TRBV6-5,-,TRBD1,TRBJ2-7,CASSPGDRDPYEQYF,TGTGCCAGCAGTCCGGGGGACAGGGATCCCTACGAGCAGTACTTC
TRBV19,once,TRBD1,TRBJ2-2,CASTNPTGASLRTGELFF,TGTGCCAGTACTAACCCGACAGGGGCCTCCCTTAGAACCGGGGAGCTGTTTTTT
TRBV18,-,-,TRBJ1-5,CASSAEQGINQPQHF,TGTGCCAGCTCGGCCGAACAGGGAATCAATCAGCCCCAGCATTTT